Below are 22 T cell receptor beta chains sequenced from a single sample in a study of a mutant IDH1 vaccine in newly diagnosed glioma. As to time point: baseline, week 1 (first vaccination visit). As for treatment: pre-vaccination baseline after standard-of-care therapy. Some clones are missing from TCRdb's copy, which holds only in-frame ones; the method was immunoSEQ multiplex PCR. The data contain approximately 36,000 clones, about 73% of them singletons. Sequenced material: PBMCs, taken from a glioma patient treated with radiotherapy, temozolomide or both. The receptors shown here come from a man aged 35 to 55 with glioma. Some clones in this sample may be carry-over from other donors' samples.

The table lists this clone with a count of one. The chain has TRBV6-5 and TRBJ1-2; 9 bases agree with TRBD1. With V trimmed by 5 bases and J by 4 bases, 8 bases remained unmatched. CDR1 is MNHEY and CDR2 is SVGAGI in the germline V gene. This CDR3 has 15 residues. The CDR3 nucleotides read TGTGCCAGCAGTCCGGACAGGGGAGCGGGCTATGGCTACACCTTC. As protein: CASSPDRGAGYGYTF.

This clone was observed a few times. One end of the junction is discordant with germline, which a read error may explain. The V gene is TRBV30, the J gene TRBJ2-7; a possible D gene is TRBD1 (7 bases). CDR1 is GTSNPN and CDR2 is SVGIG in the germline V gene (reference sequence). The CDR3 consists of 11 residues. The CDR3 here is CAWSRGLARFF. The CDR3, as DNA: TGTGCCTGGAGTAGGGGGCTAGCGAGATTCTTC.

In this sample, this clone is medium-sized. The gene calls are TRBV7-9 and TRBJ2-7; no definite D call. The CDR3 sequence is 13 residues long. Trimming pared 3 bases from V and 2 bases from J, leaving 8 bases between. Per the germline V gene, CDR1 is SEHNR and CDR2 is FQNEAQ (reference sequence). The CDR3 loop reads CASSLGSPYEQYF. DNA for the CDR3: TGTGCCAGCAGCTTGGGCAGCCCCTACGAGCAGTACTTC.

The chain combines TRBV4-1 with TRBJ2-1, with 11 bases identical to TRBD2. V lost 1 base, J lost 4 bases, and 6 bases stayed unmatched. This CDR3 is 17 amino acids long. Germline lookup yields CDR1 MGHRA and CDR2 YSYEKL. CDR3 nucleotide sequence: TGCGCCAGCAGCCAAGCGCGAACTAGCGGGGGTTACAATGAGCAGTTCTTC. Translating it yields CASSQARTSGGYNEQFF.

The rearrangement uses TRBV4-1 and TRBJ2-2; 14 bases map to TRBD2. Per the germline V gene, CDR1 is MGHRA and CDR2 is YSYEKL. This CDR3 has 19 amino acids. Losses at the gene ends were 4 bases for V and 6 bases for J; bases not matched to a gene: 13. In DNA, the CDR3 is TGCGCCAGCAGCCTTGCGTTGGGACTAGCGGGGGCTTCGGCCGGGGAGCTGTTTTTT. This encodes CASSLALGLAGASAGELFF.

This clone was seen only a few times. The chain uses TRBV4-1 and TRBJ2-5; TRBD2 agrees at 13 bases. Trimming at V came to 1 base and at J to 1 base, leaving 3 bases not matched to a gene. Germline V CDR1 and CDR2: MGHRA, YSYEKL. This CDR3 comprises 17 residues. The CDR3 DNA follows: TGCGCCAGCAGCCAAGTTTGGACTAGCGGGGGCCAAGAGACCCAGTACTTC. As protein: CASSQVWTSGGQETQYF.

This chain joins TRBV13 and TRBJ2-3; D uncertain. Germline V CDR1 and CDR2: PRHDT, FYEKMQ (reference sequence). V was pared by 1 base and J by 1 base, with 3 bases between. The CDR3 totals 13 residues. The CDR3 nucleotides are TGTGCCAGCAGCTTAGTCGGCACAGATACGCAGTATTTT. Its translation is CASSLVGTDTQYF.

This clone was seen a single time. The V and J genes are TRBV5-1 and TRBJ2-5; the D call may be TRBD1 or TRBD2 (6 bases each). Per the germline V gene, CDR1 is SGHRS and CDR2 is YFSETQ. This CDR3 has 16 amino acids. V was shortened by 3 bases and J by 4 bases, with 19 bases between the two germline ends. CDR3: CASSSLSRGRPETQYF. The CDR3 DNA is TGCGCCAGCAGCTCGTTGTCTCGGGGGCGACCAGAGACCCAGTACTTC. Full variable domain (rest looked up from reference TRBV5-1 and TRBJ2-5): KAGVTQTPRYLIKTRGQQVTLSCSPISGHRSVSWYQQTPGQGLQFLFEYFSETQRNKGNFPGRFSGRQFSNSRSEMNVSTLELGDSALYLCASSSLSRGRPETQYFGPGTRLLVL.

The chain joins TRBV5-1 to TRBJ2-3, with TRBD2 matching over 7 bases. The CDR3 spans 16 residues. The V segment lost 3 bases and the J segment 3 bases; nucleotides outside the gene matches: 10. Germline CDR1 reads SGHRS; CDR2 reads YFSETQ. This chain's CDR3 is CASSSPSGLQTDTQYF. For the CDR3, the DNA is TGCGCCAGCAGCTCGCCTAGCGGATTACAAACAGATACGCAGTATTTT.

The J gene is TRBJ1-1, the V gene TRBV5-6, with D hard to call. Germline-derived CDR1 and CDR2 are SGHDT and YYEEEE. CDR3 length: 13 residues. V lost 4 bases and J 1 base, leaving 8 bases between the germline ends. The CDR3 DNA follows: TGTGCCAGCAGCGCAACTGGGAACACTGAAGCTTTCTTT. It is translated as CASSATGNTEAFF.

The V gene is TRBV19, the J gene TRBJ1-2; 7 bases are shared with TRBD1. The germline gives CDR1 LNHDA, CDR2 SQIVND (reference sequence). V lost 6 bases, J lost 3 bases, and 7 bases stayed unmatched. This CDR3 is 14 amino acids long. CDR3 in DNA: TGTGCCAGTAGCAGCAGGGACAGATACTATGGCTACACCTTC. It is translated as CASSSRDRYYGYTF.

The rearrangement joins TRBV5-4 to TRBJ1-6; TRBD1 agrees at 7 bases. V lost 4 bases, J lost 8 bases, and 6 bases stayed unmatched. The CDR3 contains 14 residues. CDR1 and CDR2 (germline): SGHNT, YYREEE (reference sequence). The CDR3 DNA follows: TGTGCCAGCAGCCAAACAGGGGTGTATTCACCCCTCCACTTT. Its translation: CASSQTGVYSPLHF. Full variable domain (rest looked up from reference TRBV5-4 and TRBJ1-6): ETGVTQSPTHLIKTRGQQVTLRCSSQSGHNTVSWYQQALGQGPQFIFQYYREEENGRGNFPPRFSGLQFPNYSSELNVNALELDDSALYLCASSQTGVYSPLHFGNGTRLTVT.

The V and J genes are TRBV5-1 and TRBJ2-7; TRBD2 aligns across 7 bases. CDR1 and CDR2 (germline): SGHRS, YFSETQ. V was pared by 2 bases and J by 1 base, with 6 bases of the junction left unmatched. The CDR3 spans 15 residues. The CDR3 DNA reads as TGCGCCAGCAGCTTCGGAGCGGGACTTTCCTACGAGCAGTACTTC. Translated, it gives CASSFGAGLSYEQYF. Based on the CDR3 plus reference TRBV5-1 and TRBJ2-7, the full variable domain is KAGVTQTPRYLIKTRGQQVTLSCSPISGHRSVSWYQQTPGQGLQFLFEYFSETQRNKGNFPGRFSGRQFSNSRSEMNVSTLELGDSALYLCASSFGAGLSYEQYFGPGTRLTVT.

The chain has TRBV6-5 and TRBJ2-5; no reliable D call. Germline assignment: CDR1 MNHEY and CDR2 SVGAGI. This CDR3 region has 14 residues. V lost 5 bases, J lost 0 bases, and 10 bases lay in between. CDR3 sequence: CASSQTQYQETQYF. DNA of the CDR3: TGTGCCAGCAGTCAAACACAGTACCAAGAGACCCAGTACTTC.

This clone showed up just a few times. This CDR3 reads CAWSGPTLLAKNIQYF. CDR3 DNA: TGTGCCTGGAGTGGCCCTACCCTCCTAGCCAAAAACATTCAGTACTTC. J is TRBJ2-4 and V is TRBV30; the D is unclear. The V and J ends lost 1 base and 0 bases respectively, with 13 bases between them. The CDR3 runs 16 residues. Germline V gene sequence: CDR1 GTSNPN, CDR2 SVGIG (reference sequence).

The chain combines TRBV7-6 with TRBJ2-1; tentatively, D is TRBD1 (5 bases). Germline lookup yields CDR1 SGHVS and CDR2 FNYEAQ. CDR3 size: 12 residues. V was clipped by 4 bases and J by 6 bases, with 7 bases between them. The CDR3 protein is CASSSRVNEQFF. The DNA of the CDR3 is TGTGCCAGCAGCTCCAGGGTCAATGAGCAGTTCTTC.

The J gene is TRBJ1-2, the V gene TRBV6-4, with 9 bases matching TRBD1. This CDR3 is built from 13 residues. In germline, CDR1 is MRHNA, CDR2 SNTAGT. The trim removed 5 bases at V and 4 bases at J, leaving 2 bases unmatched. The CDR3 DNA reads as TGTGCCAGCAGTCTGGACAGGGGCTATGGCTACACCTTC. It specifies CASSLDRGYGYTF.

The genes are TRBV4-1 and TRBJ2-3; either TRBD1 or TRBD2 may fit D (6 bases each). This CDR3 is 17 amino acids long. Trimming left V 0 bases short and J 4 bases short, with 17 bases between. Germline CDR1 is MGHRA and CDR2 is YSYEKL. CDR3 coding DNA: TGCGCCAGCAGCCAAGAGATCCCCGGGGGCTTGGCAGATACGCAGTATTTT. This codes for CASSQEIPGGLADTQYF.

This chain uses TRBV27 with TRBJ2-3; 15 nucleotides align to TRBD2. Trimming took 4 bases from V and 1 from J; bases not matched to a gene: 6. Germline V gene sequence: CDR1 MNHEY, CDR2 SMNVEV (reference sequence). The CDR3 is 18 residues long. In DNA form, the CDR3 reads TGTGCCAGCAGTTCCCGGACTAGCGGGGGGGAAGGCACAGATACGCAGTATTTT. It is translated as CASSSRTSGGEGTDTQYF.

The chain employs TRBV9 and TRBJ2-7, with 7 bases fitting TRBD1. J gave up 7 bases and V 0 bases, and 4 bases lay outside the gene matches. The CDR3 is 13 residues long. CDR1 and CDR2 from the germline V gene are SGDLS and YYNGEE. CDR3 bases: TGTGCCAGCAGCGTAGGACTGACAGGGGAGCAGTACTTC. Translated: CASSVGLTGEQYF.

This sequence joins TRBV4-2 and TRBJ2-7; D perhaps matches TRBD1 (5 bases). From germline, CDR1 is LGHNA and CDR2 YNFKEQ. This CDR3 is 14 amino acids long. Trimming stripped 1 base from V and 3 bases from J, with 10 bases between. CDR3: CASSQGQQIYEQYF. As DNA, the CDR3 is TGTGCCAGCAGCCAAGGACAGCAAATCTACGAGCAGTACTTC.

This clone was seen only a few times. The V and J genes are TRBV18 and TRBJ1-4; 7 bases are shared with TRBD1. Germline trimming cut 2 bases from V and 0 bases from J; bases unmatched to any gene: 3. The CDR3 covers 16 residues. The germline gives CDR1 KGHSH, CDR2 LQKENI. The CDR3 bases are TGTGCCAGCTCACCAGGACAGGCTGCAACTAATGAAAAACTGTTTTTT. It codes for CASSPGQAATNEKLFF.